This TCR beta chain originates from a study of Ad26.COV2.S vaccination and SARS-CoV-2 variants (dated by TCRdb to the early 2020s). Regarding the complete study: Donors in the vaccine arm were drawn from COV1001, a phase I-IIa trial of Ad26.COV2.S in healthy adults that was multicentre, randomized, double-blind and placebo-controlled. TCRbeta repertoire sequencing was used to assess the specificity and breadth of SARS-CoV-2-reactive T cell receptors after Ad26.COV2.S vaccination. Ad26.COV2.S was administered intramuscularly at a dose of 5x10^10 or 1x10^11 viral particles, either as one shot or as two shots given 56 days apart. Trial participants were randomized into five groups of five, in which low-dose or high-dose Ad26.COV2.S was given once or twice, or placebo was given on both occasions. Investigators did not know the trial group allocation while performing experiments and assessing outcomes. The TCR-sequenced set comprised around 32 samples: 19 Ad26.COV2.S vaccine recipients, 5 placebo recipients and 8 SARS-CoV-2 convalescent individuals. General findings and caveats noted by the study authors: Ad26.COV2.S recipients had higher spike-specific TCR breadth than placebo recipients (P = 0.0014). The study was not powered for comparison of responses between vaccine doses or regimens. Non-spike TCR breadth was comparable between vaccine and placebo recipients, consistent with the vaccine containing only spike. The authors noted that the TCR breadth and depth analyses may have underestimated total T cell responses. Substantial breadth of spike-specific CD8+ and CD4+ T cell responses was reported after vaccination.

In the case of this clone: Its antigen remains undetermined. Nothing much larger sits one base from this clone, and base qualities are not available.

The treatment or condition label, read with the paper, signifies: some 20 received Ad26.COV2.S at low or high dose, single or two shots; about 5 received placebo; per-sample allocation not given. For vaccine and placebo recipients, the sequenced repertoires came from samples collected on day 63 after the first injection. Cohort 1b enrolled fewer than 30 adults aged 18-55 years at a single site in Boston, USA, between 29 July and 7 August 2020. As a vaccine, Ad26.COV2.S was a replication-incompetent adenovirus type 26 vector that expressed a prefusion-stabilized SARS-CoV-2 spike protein derived from the original Wuhan strain. The immunoSEQ Assay was the method used to sequence TCRbeta CDR3 regions. After extraction, genomic DNA underwent amplification by bias-controlled multiplex PCR, followed by high-throughput sequencing. The authors processed their data as follows. To quantify the absolute abundance of every unique TCRbeta CDR3 region, sequences were collapsed and filtered. T cell fraction was estimated by normalizing TCRbeta template counts to usable DNA, which was measured by amplifying reference genes present in all nucleated cells. Repertoire TCRs were annotated as SARS-CoV-2-specific by exact matching of V gene, CDR3 amino acid sequence and J gene to a known reactive TCR set. The reference SARS-CoV-2 TCR set was derived from MIRA and filtered for enrichment in COVID-19-positive ImmuneCODE repertoires, a step that removed public or cross-reactive TCRs. Based on the MIRA antigens, annotated TCRs were further analysed at the level of specific ORF or position within ORF. Breadth was defined as the number of annotated unique rearrangements divided by the total number of unique productive rearrangements, and depth was defined as the summed frequency of the annotated unique rearrangements. Two-sided Wilcoxon rank-sum tests were used to compare TCR breadth between groups. As stored in TCRdb, this immuneACCESS dataset retains in-frame rearrangements with V and J assigned. A fraction of the clones does not appear; measured against another copy, unresolved V genes explain less than half of the discrepancy, and the remainder lacks a known reason. The DNA was the basis for D and trimming; V, J and clone size are from that table. In this sample the table shows a few hundred thousand clones, around 88% of which occur a single time. The ten largest clonotypes hold under 3% of the sample.

V is pruned by 4 bases and J by 2 bases, leaving 5 bases of the junction without a gene match. There are 16 amino acids in the CDR3, from cysteine to phenylalanine inclusive. Here the CDR3 DNA is all that survives: 48 bases in frame from base 1. Reading the germline V gene gives CDR1 KGHDR and CDR2 SFDVKD. This chain is built from TRBV24-1 and TRBJ2-3; 10 junctional bases match TRBD2. This TCR was recovered from a person between 18 and 59 years old who received the Ad26.COV2.S COVID-19 vaccine or a placebo. Sequencing used peripheral blood, obtained in a trial of Ad26.COV2.S vaccine versus placebo. The encoded CDR3 is CATSDRSGGNTDTQYF. The nucleotide sequence is TGTGCCACCAGTGACCGTAGCGGGGGGAACACAGATACGCAGTATTTT.